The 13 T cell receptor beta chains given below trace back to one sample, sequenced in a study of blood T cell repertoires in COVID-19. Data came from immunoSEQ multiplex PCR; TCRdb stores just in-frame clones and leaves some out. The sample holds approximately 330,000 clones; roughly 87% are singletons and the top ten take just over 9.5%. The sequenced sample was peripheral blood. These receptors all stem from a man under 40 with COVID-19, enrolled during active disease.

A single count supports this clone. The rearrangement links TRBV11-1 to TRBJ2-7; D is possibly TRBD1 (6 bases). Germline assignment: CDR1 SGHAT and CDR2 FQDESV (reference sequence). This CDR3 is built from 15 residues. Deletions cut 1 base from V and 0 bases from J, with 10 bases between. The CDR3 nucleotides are TGTGCCAGCAGCTTAGGGACAGTGAGCTCCTACGAGCAGTACTTC. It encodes CASSLGTVSSYEQYF.

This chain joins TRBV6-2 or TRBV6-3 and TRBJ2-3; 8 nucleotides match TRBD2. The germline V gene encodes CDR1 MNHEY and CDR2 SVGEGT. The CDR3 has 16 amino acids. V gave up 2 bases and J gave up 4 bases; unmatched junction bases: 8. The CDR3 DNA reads TGTGCCAGCAGTTACGTCCCGGGAGGGCGGGCAGATACGCAGTATTTT. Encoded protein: CASSYVPGGRADTQYF.

The CDR3 protein is CASSLWGSNAAYEQYF. The CDR3 nucleotides are TGCGCCAGCAGCTTGTGGGGCTCTAACGCCGCCTACGAGCAGTACTTC. This chain joins TRBV5-1 and TRBJ2-7; D is perhaps TRBD1 (5 bases). V gave up 1 base and J gave up 2 bases, with 16 bases separating them. The CDR3 has 16 residues. CDR1 and CDR2 from the germline V gene are SGHRS and YFSETQ.

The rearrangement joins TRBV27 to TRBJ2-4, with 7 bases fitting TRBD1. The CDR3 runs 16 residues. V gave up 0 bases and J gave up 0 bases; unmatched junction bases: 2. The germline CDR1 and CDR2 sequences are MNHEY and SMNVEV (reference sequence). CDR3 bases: TGTGCCAGCAGTTTATCCAGGGGGAAAGCCAAAAACATTCAGTACTTC. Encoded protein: CASSLSRGKAKNIQYF.

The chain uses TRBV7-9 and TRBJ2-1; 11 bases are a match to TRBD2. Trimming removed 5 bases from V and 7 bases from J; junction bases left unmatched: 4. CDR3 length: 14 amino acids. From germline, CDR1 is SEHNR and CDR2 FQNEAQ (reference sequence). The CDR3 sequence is CASSVTSGSNEQFF. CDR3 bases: TGTGCCAGCAGCGTCACTAGCGGGAGTAATGAGCAGTTCTTC.

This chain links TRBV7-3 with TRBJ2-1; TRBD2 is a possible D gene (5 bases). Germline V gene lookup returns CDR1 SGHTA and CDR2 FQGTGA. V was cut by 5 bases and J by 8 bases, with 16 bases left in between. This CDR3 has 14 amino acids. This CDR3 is CASSGSVAEDEQFF. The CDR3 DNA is TGTGCCAGCAGCGGCAGCGTCGCGGAGGATGAGCAGTTCTTC.

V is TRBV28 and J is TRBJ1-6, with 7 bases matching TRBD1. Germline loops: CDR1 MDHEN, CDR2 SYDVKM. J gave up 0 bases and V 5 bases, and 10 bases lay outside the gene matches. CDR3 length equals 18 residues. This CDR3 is CASSGIRDSSSYNSPLHF. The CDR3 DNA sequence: TGTGCCAGCAGTGGTATTCGGGACAGTTCCTCCTATAATTCACCCCTCCACTTT.

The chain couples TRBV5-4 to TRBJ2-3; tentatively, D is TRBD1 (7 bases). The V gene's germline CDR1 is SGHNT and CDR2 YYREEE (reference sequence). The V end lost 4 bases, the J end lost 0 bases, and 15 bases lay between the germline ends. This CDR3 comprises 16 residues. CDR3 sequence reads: CASSGGTASSTDTQYF. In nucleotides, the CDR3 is TGTGCCAGCAGCGGAGGGACAGCCTCTAGCACAGATACGCAGTATTTT. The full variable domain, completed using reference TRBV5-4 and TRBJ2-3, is ETGVTQSPTHLIKTRGQQVTLRCSSQSGHNTVSWYQQALGQGPQFIFQYYREEENGRGNFPPRFSGLQFPNYSSELNVNALELDDSALYLCASSGGTASSTDTQYFGPGTRLTVL.

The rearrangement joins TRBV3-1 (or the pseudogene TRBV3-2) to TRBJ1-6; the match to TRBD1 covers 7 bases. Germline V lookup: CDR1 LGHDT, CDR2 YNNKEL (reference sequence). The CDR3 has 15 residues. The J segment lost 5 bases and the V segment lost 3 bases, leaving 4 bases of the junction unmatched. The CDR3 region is CASSHGQVDNSPLHF. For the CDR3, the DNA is TGTGCCAGCAGCCATGGACAGGTAGATAATTCACCCCTCCACTTT.

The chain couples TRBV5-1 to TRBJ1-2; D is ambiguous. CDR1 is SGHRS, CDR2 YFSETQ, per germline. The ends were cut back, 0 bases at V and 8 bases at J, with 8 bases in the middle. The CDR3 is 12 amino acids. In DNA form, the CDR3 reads TGCGCCAGCAGCTTGGAGATGAGGGGCTACACCTTC. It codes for CASSLEMRGYTF.

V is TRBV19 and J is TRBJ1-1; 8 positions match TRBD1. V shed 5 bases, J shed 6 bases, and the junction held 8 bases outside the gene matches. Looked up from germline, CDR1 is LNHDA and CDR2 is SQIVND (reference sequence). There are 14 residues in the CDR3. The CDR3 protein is CASSASSGGPEAFF. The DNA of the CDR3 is TGTGCCAGTAGTGCCTCTTCAGGGGGCCCTGAAGCTTTCTTT.

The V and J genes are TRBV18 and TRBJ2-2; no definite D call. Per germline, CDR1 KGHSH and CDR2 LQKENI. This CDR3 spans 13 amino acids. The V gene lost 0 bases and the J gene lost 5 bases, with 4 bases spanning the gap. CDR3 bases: TGTGCCAGCTCACCACCTAGTACCGGGGAGCTGTTTTTT. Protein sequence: CASSPPSTGELFF.

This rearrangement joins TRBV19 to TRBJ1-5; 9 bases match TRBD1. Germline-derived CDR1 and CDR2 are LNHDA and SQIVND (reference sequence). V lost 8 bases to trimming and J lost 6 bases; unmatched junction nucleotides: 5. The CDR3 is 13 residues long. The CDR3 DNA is TGTGCCAGTGGAACAGGGGGCCTTCAGCCCCAGCATTTT. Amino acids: CASGTGGLQPQHF.